This passage covers 7 T cell receptor beta chains from one sample sequenced in a study of CD8 T cells in ankylosing spondylitis. TCRdb reanalysed the 5' RACE reads using MiXCR and keeps one entry per CDR3 protein. The repertoire holds around 250,000 distinct CDR3 sequences, with over 8.5% as singletons. Sequencing input: blood, either unsorted or a sorted T cell fraction (not recorded which). The receptors were gathered from a male donor with ankylosing spondylitis or in good health (not recorded which).

Only a few counts were recorded for this clonotype. This chain uses TRBV28 with TRBJ1-6, with TRBD1 identical over 7 bases. The V gene's germline CDR1 is MDHEN and CDR2 SYDVKM. The CDR3 consists of 14 residues. Trimming at V came to 2 bases and at J to 11 bases, leaving 6 bases not matched to a gene. This CDR3 is CASSLRQGGTPLHF. CDR3 sequence (DNA): TGTGCCAGCAGTTTAAGACAGGGAGGGACACCCCTCCACTTT.

This clonotype has at least ten counts. The chain joins TRBV20-1 to TRBJ1-5; D not resolved. Germline V gene sequence: CDR1 DFQATT, CDR2 SNEGSKA (reference sequence). Trimming pared 3 bases from V and 0 bases from J, leaving 18 bases between. The CDR3 totals 17 residues. The CDR3 reads CSASESVSGYSNQPQHF. CDR3 nucleotides: TGCAGTGCTAGTGAGTCTGTTTCCGGCTATAGCAATCAGCCCCAGCATTTT.

This clonotype was found a few times. The chain links TRBV6-2 or TRBV6-3 to TRBJ2-2; D unclear. CDR1 MNHEY and CDR2 SVGEGT come from the germline V gene. The CDR3 is 12 residues long. V was clipped by 2 bases and J by 8 bases, with 6 bases between them. This CDR3 reads CASSYVSGELFF. In DNA, the CDR3 is TGTGCCAGCAGTTACGTTTCAGGGGAGCTGTTTTTT.

This clonotype was picked up many times. V usage is TRBV5-1 and J usage is TRBJ2-7; TRBD1 agrees at 9 bases. CDR1 SGHRS and CDR2 YFSETQ come from the germline V gene. Trimming cost V 2 bases and J 2 bases; bases outside gene matches: 2. The CDR3 sequence is 14 residues long. The CDR3: CASSFGTGTYEQYF. The CDR3 region has the DNA TGCGCCAGCAGCTTTGGGACAGGGACCTACGAGCAGTACTTC.

This clonotype was observed at least ten times. The gene calls are TRBV5-1 and TRBJ2-5; D is ambiguous. Trimming removed 0 bases from V and 5 bases from J, with 11 bases in between. CDR1 is SGHRS and CDR2 is YFSETQ in the germline V gene. This CDR3 has 14 residues. CDR3 in amino acids: CASSLAGLGETQYF. CDR3 nucleotide sequence: TGCGCCAGCAGCTTGGCGGGCTTGGGGGAGACCCAGTACTTC.

The chain carries TRBV20-1 and TRBJ2-7; 13 bases align to TRBD2. Germline V gene sequence: CDR1 DFQATT, CDR2 SNEGSKA (reference sequence). The length of the CDR3 is 15 residues. Trimming cost V 5 bases and J 5 bases; bases outside gene matches: 9. The CDR3 DNA reads TGCAGTGCTTCCGGACTAGCGGGAGTATTCGACGAGCAGTACTTC. Protein product: CSASGLAGVFDEQYF.

V is TRBV10-3 and J is TRBJ2-3, with TRBD1 as a possible D gene (6 bases). The germline V gene has CDR1 ENHRY and CDR2 SYGVKD. The V end lost 2 bases, the J end lost 2 bases, and 14 bases lay between the germline ends. CDR3 length equals 16 residues. CDR3 residues: CAISEPRDKTTDTQYF. The CDR3 DNA reads as TGTGCCATCAGTGAGCCAAGGGACAAAACCACAGATACGCAGTATTTT.